Listed here are 9 T cell receptor beta chains from one sample, sequenced in a study of blood T cell repertoires in COVID-19. Produced via immunoSEQ multiplex PCR; TCRdb's table is partial and in-frame only. The table has around 270,000 clones, 75% to 95% seen once. Sample: peripheral blood. These receptors were taken from a person under 35 with COVID-19, enrolled during active disease.

The chain joins TRBV5-6 to TRBJ2-7; D perhaps matches TRBD2 (6 bases). The germline V gene has CDR1 SGHDT and CDR2 YYEEEE. CDR3 length: 16 residues. The V end was cut by 0 bases, the J end by 0 bases, with 13 bases between. CDR3 in amino acids: CASSLGGVGGSYEQYF. CDR3 nucleotide sequence: TGTGCCAGCAGCTTGGGGGGCGTCGGGGGCTCCTACGAGCAGTACTTC.

V gene TRBV24-1 combines with J gene TRBJ2-3, with 7 bases identical to TRBD2. The germline V gene encodes CDR1 KGHDR and CDR2 SFDVKD. The CDR3 consists of 15 residues. Germline trimming cut 3 bases from V and 2 bases from J; bases unmatched to any gene: 4. CDR3: CATSDLAEITDTQYF. CDR3 sequence (DNA): TGTGCCACCAGTGATCTAGCGGAGATCACAGATACGCAGTATTTT.

DNA of the CDR3: TGTGCCAGCAGTTCCGGACTCGTACTCGAGCAGTACTTC. This gives the protein CASSSGLVLEQYF. V and J are TRBV12-3 or TRBV12-4 and TRBJ2-7; weak D call: TRBD2 (5 bases). The V end was cut by 4 bases, the J end by 6 bases, with 13 bases between. The CDR3 loop spans 13 amino acids.

This rearrangement joins TRBV5-1 to TRBJ2-1; weak D call: TRBD2 (5 bases). The CDR3 extends over 14 amino acids. V was shortened by 8 bases and J by 2 bases, with 14 bases between the two germline ends. Germline values: CDR1 SGHRS, CDR2 YFSETQ. CDR3 sequence reads: CASNTGLPYNEQFF. CDR3 coding DNA: TGCGCCAGTAACACGGGATTACCCTACAATGAGCAGTTCTTC.

The chain carries TRBV5-5 and TRBJ1-4; 7 bases map to TRBD1. Trimming at V came to 5 bases and at J to 7 bases, leaving 8 bases not matched to a gene. From germline, CDR1 is SGHKS and CDR2 YYEKEE (reference sequence). This CDR3 has 14 residues. Here the CDR3 reads CASRPGTVGEKLFF. The CDR3 DNA reads as TGTGCCAGCAGACCAGGGACAGTGGGTGAAAAACTGTTTTTT.

This chain connects TRBV27 to TRBJ2-7, with D perhaps matching TRBD1 (6 bases). The V end lost 5 bases, the J end lost 1 base, and 12 bases lay between the germline ends. This CDR3 spans 14 amino acids. CDR1 is MNHEY and CDR2 is SMNVEV in the germline V gene (reference sequence). CDR3 in amino acids: CASSRRDKSYEQYF. For the CDR3, the DNA is TGTGCCAGCAGTAGACGGGACAAGTCCTACGAGCAGTACTTC.

The chain combines TRBV29-1 with TRBJ2-3; TRBD2 matches at 7 bases. V shed 5 bases, J shed 0 bases, and the junction held 2 bases outside the gene matches. Per germline, CDR1 SQVTM and CDR2 ANQGSEA. The CDR3 covers 13 residues. Here the CDR3 reads CSVQRDSTDTQYF. The CDR3, as DNA: TGCAGCGTTCAGCGGGACAGCACAGATACGCAGTATTTT.

The chain uses TRBV9 and TRBJ2-3, with D perhaps matching TRBD2 (5 bases). Germline V gene data show CDR1 as SGDLS and CDR2 as YYNGEE. The CDR3 is made up of 14 amino acids. V lost 0 bases, J lost 2 bases, and 7 bases lay in between. The CDR3 loop is CASSVDLATDTQYF. The CDR3 nucleotides read TGTGCCAGCAGCGTAGATCTAGCCACAGATACGCAGTATTTT.

The V call is TRBV24-1, the J call TRBJ1-1; TRBD1 matches at 8 bases. Germline values: CDR1 KGHDR, CDR2 SFDVKD. The CDR3 extends over 13 amino acids. Trimming cost V 4 bases and J 8 bases; bases outside gene matches: 5. The CDR3, as DNA: TGTGCCACCAGTGACCCGGACAGGGAGGAAGCTTTCTTT. Its protein product is CATSDPDREEAFF.